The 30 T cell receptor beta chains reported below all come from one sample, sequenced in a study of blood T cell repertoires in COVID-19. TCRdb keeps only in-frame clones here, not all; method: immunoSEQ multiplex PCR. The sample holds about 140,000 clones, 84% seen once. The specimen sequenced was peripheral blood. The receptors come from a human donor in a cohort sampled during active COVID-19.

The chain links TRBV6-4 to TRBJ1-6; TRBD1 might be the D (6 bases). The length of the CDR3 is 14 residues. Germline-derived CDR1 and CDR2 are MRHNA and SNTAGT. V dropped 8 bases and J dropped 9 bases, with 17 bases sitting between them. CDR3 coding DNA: TGTGCCAGCCCTCAGGGGACGACCTCTTCACCCCTCCACTTT. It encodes CASPQGTTSSPLHF.

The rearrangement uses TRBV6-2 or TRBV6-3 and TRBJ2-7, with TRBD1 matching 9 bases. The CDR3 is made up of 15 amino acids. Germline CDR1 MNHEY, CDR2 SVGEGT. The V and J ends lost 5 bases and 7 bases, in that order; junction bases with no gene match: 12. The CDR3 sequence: CASSLGQGGDGEQYF. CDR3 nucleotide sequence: TGTGCCAGCAGTCTGGGACAGGGAGGCGACGGGGAGCAGTACTTC.

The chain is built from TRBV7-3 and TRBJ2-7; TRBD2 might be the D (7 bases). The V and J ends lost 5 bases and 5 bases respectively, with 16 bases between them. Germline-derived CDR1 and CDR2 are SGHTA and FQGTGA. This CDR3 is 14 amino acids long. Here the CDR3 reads CASSLGGGANEQYF. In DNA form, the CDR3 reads TGTGCCAGCAGCCTAGGAGGGGGGGCGAACGAGCAGTACTTC.

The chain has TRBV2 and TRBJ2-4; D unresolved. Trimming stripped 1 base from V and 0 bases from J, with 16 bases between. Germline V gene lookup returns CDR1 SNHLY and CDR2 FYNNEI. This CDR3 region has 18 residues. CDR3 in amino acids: CASSEVATAHSAKNIQYF. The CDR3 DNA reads TGTGCCAGCAGTGAAGTGGCCACAGCCCATTCAGCCAAAAACATTCAGTACTTC.

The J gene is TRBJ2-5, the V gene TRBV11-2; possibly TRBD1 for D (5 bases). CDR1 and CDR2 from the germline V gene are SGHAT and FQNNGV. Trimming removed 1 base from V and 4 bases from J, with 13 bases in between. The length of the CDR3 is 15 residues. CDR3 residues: CASSLGGQPSETQYF. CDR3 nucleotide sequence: TGTGCCAGCAGCTTAGGGGGCCAACCTTCAGAGACCCAGTACTTC.

The CDR3 sequence: CASSYQGPGTEAFF. CDR3 coding DNA: TGTGCCAGCAGTTATCAGGGGCCAGGGACTGAAGCTTTCTTT. The chain uses TRBV6-5 and TRBJ1-1, with a tentative D call TRBD1 (6 bases). V was cut by 3 bases and J by 5 bases, with 13 bases left in between. This CDR3 spans 14 amino acids. The germline V gene has CDR1 MNHEY and CDR2 SVGAGI.

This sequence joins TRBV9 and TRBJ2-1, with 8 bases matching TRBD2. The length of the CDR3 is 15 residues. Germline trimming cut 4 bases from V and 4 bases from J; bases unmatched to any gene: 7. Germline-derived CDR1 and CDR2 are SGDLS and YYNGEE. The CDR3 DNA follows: TGTGCCAGCAGCACCACCGCGGGGGGTTACAATGAGCAGTTCTTC. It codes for CASSTTAGGYNEQFF.

CDR3 bases: TGTGCCAGCAGCCTCTATTATCGGGGGGGATTGGATTATGGCTACACCTTC. It codes for CASSLYYRGGLDYGYTF. The V call is TRBV7-2, the J call TRBJ1-2, with TRBD1 as a possible D gene (5 bases). V dropped 5 bases and J dropped 5 bases, with 24 bases sitting between them. CDR1 SGHTA and CDR2 FQGNSA come from the germline V gene. The CDR3 is 17 residues long.

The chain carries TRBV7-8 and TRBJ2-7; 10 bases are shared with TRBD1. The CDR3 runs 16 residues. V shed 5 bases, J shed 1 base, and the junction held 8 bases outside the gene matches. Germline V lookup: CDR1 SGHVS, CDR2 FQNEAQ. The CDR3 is CASSPWGQGNSYEQYF. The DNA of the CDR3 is TGTGCCAGCAGCCCCTGGGGACAGGGGAATTCCTACGAGCAGTACTTC.

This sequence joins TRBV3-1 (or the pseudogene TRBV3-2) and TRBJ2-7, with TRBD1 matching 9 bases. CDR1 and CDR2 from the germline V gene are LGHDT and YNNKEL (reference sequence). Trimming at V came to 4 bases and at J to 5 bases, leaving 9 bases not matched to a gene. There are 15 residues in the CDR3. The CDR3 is CASSPLHRGPNEQYF. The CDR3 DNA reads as TGTGCCAGCAGCCCACTTCACAGGGGGCCAAACGAGCAGTACTTC.

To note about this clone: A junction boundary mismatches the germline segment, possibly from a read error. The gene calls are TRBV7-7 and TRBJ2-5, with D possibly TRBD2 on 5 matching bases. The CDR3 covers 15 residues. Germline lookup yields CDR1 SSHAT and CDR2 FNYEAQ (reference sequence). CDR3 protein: CASSLGGGGQETQYF. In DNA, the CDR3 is TGTGCTAGCAGCTTAGGAGGCGGCGGACAAGAGACCCAGTACTTC.

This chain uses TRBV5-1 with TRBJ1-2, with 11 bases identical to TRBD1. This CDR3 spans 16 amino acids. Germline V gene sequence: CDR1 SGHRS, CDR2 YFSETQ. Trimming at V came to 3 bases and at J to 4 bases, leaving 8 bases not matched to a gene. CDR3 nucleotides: TGCGCCAGCAGCTCTAGGACAGGGGGCACCAGCTATGGCTACACCTTC. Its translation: CASSSRTGGTSYGYTF.

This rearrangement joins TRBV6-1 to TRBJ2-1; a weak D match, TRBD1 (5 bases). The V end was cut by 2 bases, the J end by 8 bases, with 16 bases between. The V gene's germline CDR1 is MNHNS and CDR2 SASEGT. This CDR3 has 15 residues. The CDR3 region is CASSEWGPTGYEQFF. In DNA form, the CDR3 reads TGTGCCAGCAGTGAATGGGGCCCAACTGGATATGAGCAGTTCTTC.

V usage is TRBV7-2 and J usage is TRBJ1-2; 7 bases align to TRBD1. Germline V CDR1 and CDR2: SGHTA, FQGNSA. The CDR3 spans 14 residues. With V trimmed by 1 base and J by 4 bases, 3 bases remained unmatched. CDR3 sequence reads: CASSLGTGIYGYTF. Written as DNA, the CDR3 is TGTGCCAGCAGCTTAGGGACAGGCATCTATGGCTACACCTTC.

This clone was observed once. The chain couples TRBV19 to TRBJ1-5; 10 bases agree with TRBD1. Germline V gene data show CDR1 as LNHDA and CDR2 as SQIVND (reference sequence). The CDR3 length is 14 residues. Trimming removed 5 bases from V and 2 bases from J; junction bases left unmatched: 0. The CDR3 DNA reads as TGTGCCAGTAGTGGGACAGGGGGCAATCAGCCCCAGCATTTT. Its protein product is CASSGTGGNQPQHF.

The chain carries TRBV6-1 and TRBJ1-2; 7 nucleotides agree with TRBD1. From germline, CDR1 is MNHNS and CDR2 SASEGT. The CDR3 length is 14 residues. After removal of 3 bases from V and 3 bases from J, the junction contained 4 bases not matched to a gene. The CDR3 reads CASSDPGGYYGYTF. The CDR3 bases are TGTGCCAGCAGTGACCCAGGGGGATACTATGGCTACACCTTC.

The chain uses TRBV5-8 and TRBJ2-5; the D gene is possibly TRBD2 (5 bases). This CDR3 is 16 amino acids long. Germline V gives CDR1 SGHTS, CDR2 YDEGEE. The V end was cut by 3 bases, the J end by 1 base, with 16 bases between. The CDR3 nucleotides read TGTGCCAGCAGCTGGGAAGGACTCGGGGTCCAAGAGACCCAGTACTTC. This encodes CASSWEGLGVQETQYF.

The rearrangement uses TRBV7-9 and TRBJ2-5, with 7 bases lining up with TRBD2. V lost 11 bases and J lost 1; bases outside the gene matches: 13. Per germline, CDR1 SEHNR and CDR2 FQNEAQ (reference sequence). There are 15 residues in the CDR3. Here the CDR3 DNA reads TGTGCCGGACAACGGGAGGCTTTACCCCAAGAGACCCAGTACTTC. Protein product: CAGQREALPQETQYF.

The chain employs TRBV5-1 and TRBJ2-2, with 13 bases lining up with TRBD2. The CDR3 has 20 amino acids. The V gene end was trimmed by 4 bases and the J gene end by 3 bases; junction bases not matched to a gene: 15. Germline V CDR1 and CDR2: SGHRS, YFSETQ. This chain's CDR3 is CASSPFPGLAGRMYTGELFF. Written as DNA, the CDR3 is TGCGCCAGCAGCCCCTTCCCGGGACTAGCGGGGAGGATGTACACCGGGGAGCTGTTTTTT.

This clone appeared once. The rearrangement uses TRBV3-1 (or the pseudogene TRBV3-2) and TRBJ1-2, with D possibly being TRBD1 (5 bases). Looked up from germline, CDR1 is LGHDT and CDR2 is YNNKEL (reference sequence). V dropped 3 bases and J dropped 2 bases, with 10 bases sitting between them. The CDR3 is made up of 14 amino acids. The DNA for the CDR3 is TGTGCCAGCAGCCAGGGGCACCTAAACTATGGCTACACCTTC. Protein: CASSQGHLNYGYTF.

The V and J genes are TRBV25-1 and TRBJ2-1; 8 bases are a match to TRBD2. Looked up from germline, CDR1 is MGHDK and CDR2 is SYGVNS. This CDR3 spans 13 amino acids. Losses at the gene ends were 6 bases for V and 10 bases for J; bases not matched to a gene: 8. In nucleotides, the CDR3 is TGTGCCAGCAGCCAGAGACTAGCGTTCGAGCAGTTCTTC. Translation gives CASSQRLAFEQFF.

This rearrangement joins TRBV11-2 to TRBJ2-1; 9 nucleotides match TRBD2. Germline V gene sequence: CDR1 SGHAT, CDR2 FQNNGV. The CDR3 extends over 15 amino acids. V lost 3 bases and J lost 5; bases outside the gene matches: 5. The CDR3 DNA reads TGTGCCAGCAGCTTCCTTCTAGCGGGGAACAATGAGCAGTTCTTC. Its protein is CASSFLLAGNNEQFF.

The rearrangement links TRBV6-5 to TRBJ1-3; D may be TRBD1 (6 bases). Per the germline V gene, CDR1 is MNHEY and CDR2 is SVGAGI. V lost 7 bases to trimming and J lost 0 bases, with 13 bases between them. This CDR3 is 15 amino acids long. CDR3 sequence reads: CASTLRGPSGNTIYF. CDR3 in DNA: TGTGCCAGCACCCTCAGGGGTCCCTCTGGAAACACCATATATTTT.

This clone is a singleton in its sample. This CDR3 is CASSFAGANYGYTF. CDR3 nucleotides: TGTGCCAGCAGTTTTGCGGGAGCGAACTATGGCTACACCTTC. V is TRBV27 and J is TRBJ1-2; D gene ambiguous. The V and J ends lost 3 bases and 2 bases respectively, with 10 bases between them. Germline V CDR1 and CDR2: MNHEY, SMNVEV (reference sequence). CDR3 length: 14 residues.

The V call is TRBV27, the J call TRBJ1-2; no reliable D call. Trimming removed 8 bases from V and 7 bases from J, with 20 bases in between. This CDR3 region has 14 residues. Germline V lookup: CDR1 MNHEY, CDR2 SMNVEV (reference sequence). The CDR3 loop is CASRGSRAVGGYTF. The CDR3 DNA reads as TGTGCCAGCCGAGGGAGTAGGGCTGTGGGTGGCTACACCTTC.

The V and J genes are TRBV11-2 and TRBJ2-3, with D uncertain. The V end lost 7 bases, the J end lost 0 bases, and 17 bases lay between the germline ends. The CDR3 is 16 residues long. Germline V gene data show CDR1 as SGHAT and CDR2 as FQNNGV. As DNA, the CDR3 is TGTGCCAGCAAAATACCCTTGGCGGAAAGCACAGATACGCAGTATTTT. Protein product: CASKIPLAESTDTQYF.

CDR3 bases: TGTGCCAGTACCTCGGACAGGCTCAATGGCTACACCTTC. Its protein is CASTSDRLNGYTF. The chain couples TRBV19 to TRBJ1-2; 7 positions match TRBD1. CDR1 and CDR2 (germline): LNHDA, SQIVND (reference sequence). Losses at the gene ends were 7 bases for V and 6 bases for J; bases not matched to a gene: 8. This CDR3 has 13 amino acids.

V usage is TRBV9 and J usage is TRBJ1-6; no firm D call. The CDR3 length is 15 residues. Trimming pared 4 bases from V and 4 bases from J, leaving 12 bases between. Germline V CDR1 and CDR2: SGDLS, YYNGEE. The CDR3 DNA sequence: TGTGCCAGCAGCACCCACAGCGGGTATAATTCACCCCTCCACTTT. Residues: CASSTHSGYNSPLHF.

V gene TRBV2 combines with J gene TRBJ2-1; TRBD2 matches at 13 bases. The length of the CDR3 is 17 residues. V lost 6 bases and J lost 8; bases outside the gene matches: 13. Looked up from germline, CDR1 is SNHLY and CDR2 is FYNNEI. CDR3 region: CASREKLAGGPAYEQFF. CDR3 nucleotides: TGTGCCAGCAGAGAAAAACTAGCGGGGGGGCCAGCTTATGAGCAGTTCTTC.

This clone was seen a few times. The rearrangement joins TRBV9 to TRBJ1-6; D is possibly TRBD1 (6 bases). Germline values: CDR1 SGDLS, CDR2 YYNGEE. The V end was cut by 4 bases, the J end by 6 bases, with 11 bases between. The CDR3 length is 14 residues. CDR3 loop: CASSPPGVNSPLHF. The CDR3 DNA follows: TGTGCCAGCAGCCCCCCAGGGGTTAATTCACCCCTCCACTTT.